This TCR beta chain came from a study of blood T cell repertoires in COVID-19 (dated by TCRdb to about 2020). Broadly, across the study: Samples covering the acute and convalescent phases of COVID-19 were provided by collaborators in the United States, Italy and Spain. Samples came from the ongoing ImmuneRACE study (first 160 participants) plus 1,254 subjects from 6 global collaborators. The prospective study material was composed of cDNA or gDNA derived from T cells, B-cell-depleted T cells, or PBMCs. The repertoires were made available in a free public database intended to serve as a resource for research on the immune response to SARS-CoV-2. Where HLA class I and class II types were available, the types were taken from metadata supplied by the sample provider, not from assay-based typing. Subjects who had been exposed to COVID-19, were actively infected with it, or had recovered from it provided the deeply sampled blood TCRbeta repertoires that made up the dataset. The sample metadata nearly always contained a de-identified subject ID, COVID-19 status, age in years and sex.

Here is what the overall study found, with its caveats: How much clinical and demographic metadata was included differed by source and by participant, and the metadata was provided uncurated.

Concerning this clone itself: Its antigen is unknown. Nothing much larger sits one base from this clone, and base qualities are not available. Other nucleotide sequences from this sample produce the same CDR3.

At one collaborating source in Seattle, patients were enrolled during active infection and were followed longitudinally through the course of disease. The collaborating institutions used their own protocols to collect whole blood in K2EDTA tubes. For TCRbeta analysis, collaborator samples were shipped as frozen whole blood, as isolated PBMCs, or as DNA extracted from either sample type. TCRbeta CDR3 regions were amplified from genomic DNA by means of the immunoSEQ Assay, a bias-controlled multiplex PCR. The published analysis was carried out like this. Nucleated cell counts per sample were estimated from amplification of reference gene primers within the assay. To quantify the absolute abundance of each unique TCRbeta CDR3 rearrangement, sequence reads were collapsed and filtered. For each sample, productive Simpson clonality was calculated by taking the square root of Simpson's diversity index across productive rearrangements. What TCRdb holds here is the immuneACCESS table cut down to in-frame rearrangements. Part of the clones is not present; checked against another copy, under half of the missing clones reflect an unresolved V gene, and the others are unexplained. That table gives V, J and clone size, and the DNA gave D and trimming. This sample comprises around 340,000 clones, 86% of them detected only once. The top ten hold under 8.5% of the sample.

Relative to germline, V is 0 bases shorter and J is 5 bases shorter, with 11 bases between their ends. Including cysteine and phenylalanine, the CDR3 has 14 amino acids. The retained sequence is limited to the CDR3, 42 bases, with the frame set at the first base. Sequences SGDLS (CDR1) and YYNGEE (CDR2) are obtained from the germline V gene. The source is an older woman with COVID-19, enrolled during active disease. The chain is assembled from TRBV9 and TRBJ1-2; the D segment could be TRBD1, given 5 matching bases. The source material was peripheral blood. The sequenced DNA is TGTGCCAGCAGCGTAGACCCGGAGGGGTATGGCTACACCTTC. The translation is CASSVDPEGYGYTF.